This entry is about one T cell receptor beta chain. The antigen remains undetermined. This entry belongs to a study of T cell responses to AZD1222 COVID-19 vaccine. Assay used: immunoSEQ multiplex PCR; TCRdb lists only in-frame clones, some missing. The table lists over 120,000 clones, more than 85% of them singletons. Study observations and caveats: White British donors predominated, females outnumbered males, and clonal diversity was possibly underestimated. No day 14 peak samples; only post-peak repertoires were characterized. Spike-specific TCR breadth and depth went up after people got two AZD1222 doses.

Trimming cost V 0 bases and J 5 bases, with 14 bases left between them. Germline assignment: CDR1 SGHRS and CDR2 YFSETQ. This CDR3 has 15 residues. The sequenced sample was peripheral blood, obtained on day 0 of AZD1222 vaccination. The origin of this receptor is an adult in good health. This chain uses TRBV5-1 with TRBJ1-1; no definite D call. The CDR3 DNA is TGCGCCAGCAGCTTGGCCGCCAGCTCGGTTACTGAAGCTTTCTTT. This sequence encodes CASSLAASSVTEAFF.